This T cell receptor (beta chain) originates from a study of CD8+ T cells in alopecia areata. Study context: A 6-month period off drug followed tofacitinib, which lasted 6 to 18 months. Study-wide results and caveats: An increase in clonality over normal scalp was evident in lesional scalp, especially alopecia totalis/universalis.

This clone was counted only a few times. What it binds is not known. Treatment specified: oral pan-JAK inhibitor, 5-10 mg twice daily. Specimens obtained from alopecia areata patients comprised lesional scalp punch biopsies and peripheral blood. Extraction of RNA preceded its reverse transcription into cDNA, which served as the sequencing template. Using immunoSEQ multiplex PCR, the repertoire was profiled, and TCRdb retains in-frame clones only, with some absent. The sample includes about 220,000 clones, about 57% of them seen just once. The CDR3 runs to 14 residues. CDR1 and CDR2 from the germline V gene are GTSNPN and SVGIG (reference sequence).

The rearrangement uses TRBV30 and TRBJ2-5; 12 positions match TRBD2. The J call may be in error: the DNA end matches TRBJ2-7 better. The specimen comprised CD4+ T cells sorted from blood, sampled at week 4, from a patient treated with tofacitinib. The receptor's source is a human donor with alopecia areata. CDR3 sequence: CAWMTSGGSYEQYF. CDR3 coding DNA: TGTGCCTGGATGACTAGCGGGGGATCCTACGAGCAGTACTTC.